Below, 11 T cell receptor beta chains from the same sample are listed, as sequenced in a study of glioma-infiltrating T cells after dendritic cell vaccination. Generated by immunoSEQ multiplex PCR, the TCRdb table keeps only in-frame clones and is missing some. The sample includes fewer than 35,000 clones, 90% seen only once; the top ten take under 2.5%. Material: blood, obtained before dendritic cell vaccination. The source is a human donor with glioblastoma.

The chain links TRBV9 to TRBJ2-1, with D possibly matching TRBD2 (7 bases). CDR1 is SGDLS and CDR2 is YYNGEE in the germline V gene. Trimming removed 0 bases from V and 10 bases from J, with 14 bases in between. The CDR3 spans 14 residues. For the CDR3, the DNA is TGTGCCAGCAGCGTAGCGGGGGGCCACACAGAGCAGTTCTTC. It translates to CASSVAGGHTEQFF.

The chain carries TRBV10-2 and TRBJ2-3, with 9 bases fitting TRBD2. CDR1 is WSHSY, CDR2 SAAADI, per germline. Losses at the gene ends were 3 bases for V and 0 bases for J; bases not matched to a gene: 1. The CDR3 length is 15 residues. As DNA, the CDR3 is TGCGCCAGCAGTGATCTAGCGGGGAGCACAGATACGCAGTATTTT. It encodes CASSDLAGSTDTQYF.

This clone came up a few times. The rearrangement links TRBV20-1 to TRBJ2-5; D unresolved. This CDR3 is built from 11 residues. V was cut by 6 bases and J by 8 bases, with 13 bases left in between. Germline V gives CDR1 DFQATT, CDR2 SNEGSKA (reference sequence). DNA of the CDR3: TGCAGTGCCGCCGGCGGTGAAACCCAGTACTTC. Its translation: CSAAGGETQYF.

V gene TRBV15 combines with J gene TRBJ1-5; 9 nucleotides match TRBD1. The CDR3 contains 17 residues. Germline values: CDR1 LNHNV, CDR2 YYDKDF (reference sequence). V shed 8 bases and J 0 bases; nucleotides not matched to a gene: 11. The CDR3 here is CATREGTGLNSNQPQHF. In DNA, the CDR3 is TGTGCCACCCGAGAGGGGACAGGGCTTAATAGCAATCAGCCCCAGCATTTT.

The chain has TRBV9 and TRBJ2-1, with 9 bases matching TRBD2. CDR1 SGDLS and CDR2 YYNGEE come from the germline V gene. This CDR3 is built from 15 residues. V was clipped by 2 bases and J by 10 bases; unmatched bases: 10. The CDR3 DNA reads TGTGCCAGCAGCGTCCGGCGGGGGGGCTCAGAAGAGCAGTTCTTC. As protein: CASSVRRGGSEEQFF.

There are a few counts of this clone. As DNA, the CDR3 is TGTGCCATCAGTGAGGACAAGTTCTATGGCTACACCTTC. It translates to CAISEDKFYGYTF. The V gene is TRBV10-3, the J gene TRBJ1-2; D is unclear. Germline assignment: CDR1 ENHRY and CDR2 SYGVKD. V was clipped by 2 bases and J by 4 bases, with 8 bases between them. This CDR3 contains 13 residues.

Concerning this clone: This sample also contains other DNA sequences that code for the same CDR3. The chain uses TRBV25-1 and TRBJ1-6; D not certain. The CDR3 has 13 amino acids. V was cut by 3 bases and J by 3 bases, with 3 bases left in between. The germline CDR1 and CDR2 sequences are MGHDK and SYGVNS. The CDR3 spells CASSDLYNSPLHF. CDR3 DNA: TGTGCCAGCAGTGATCTCTATAATTCACCCCTCCACTTT.

This chain uses TRBV5-4 with TRBJ2-5, with 8 bases lining up with TRBD1. Germline-derived CDR1 and CDR2 are SGHNT and YYREEE (reference sequence). The CDR3 runs to 15 residues. With V trimmed by 5 bases and J by 0 bases, 6 bases remained unmatched. Here the CDR3 DNA reads TGTGCCAGCAGTCCGGTACAGGGGGACCAAGAGACCCAGTACTTC. Translating gives CASSPVQGDQETQYF.

The V and J genes are TRBV6-1 and TRBJ2-5, with TRBD1 matching 10 bases. Germline-derived CDR1 and CDR2 are MNHNS and SASEGT. V shed 4 bases and J 5 bases; nucleotides not matched to a gene: 1. CDR3 length equals 13 residues. The CDR3 spells CASSGDRGETQYF. As DNA, the CDR3 is TGTGCCAGCAGTGGGGACAGGGGTGAGACCCAGTACTTC.

This chain's CDR3 is CASNPQGQRNYGYTF. In nucleotides, the CDR3 is TGTGCCAGCAACCCACAGGGACAACGTAACTATGGCTACACCTTC. This chain connects TRBV6-5 to TRBJ1-2; TRBD1 might be the D (6 bases). The CDR3 sequence is 15 residues long. V gave up 7 bases and J gave up 1 base, with 16 bases separating them. Germline assignment: CDR1 MNHEY and CDR2 SVGAGI.

This rearrangement joins TRBV5-1 to TRBJ2-1; TRBD2 agrees at 9 bases. The V segment lost 4 bases and the J segment 4 bases; nucleotides outside the gene matches: 12. CDR3 size: 17 residues. Germline V gene data show CDR1 as SGHRS and CDR2 as YFSETQ. The CDR3 sequence: CASSLGGGAKRYNEQFF. The CDR3 DNA reads TGCGCCAGCAGCCTGGGCGGGGGGGCGAAAAGGTACAATGAGCAGTTCTTC.